This T cell receptor beta chain was documented in a study of T cells in Graves' hyperthyroidism and ophthalmopathy. The germline CDR1 and CDR2 sequences are SGHRS and YFSETQ. The V end was cut by 2 bases, the J end by 5 bases, with 19 bases between. This CDR3 contains 17 residues. Amplified TCR beta CDR3 regions derived from RNA transcripts. The TCR CDR3 was amplified in a first-round RT-PCR using the HTBI primer set. TCRdb analysed the multiplex PCR reads with MiXCR anew, one entry per CDR3 protein. The sample has some 800,000 distinct CDR3 sequences, more than 30% seen once. Only a few counts were recorded for this clonotype.

The sequencing input was blood. V gene TRBV5-1 combines with J gene TRBJ2-2; D is perhaps TRBD2 (6 bases). The TCR comes from a man between 18 and 29 years old with Graves' hyperthyroidism. CDR3 in amino acids: CASSFQGREARTGELFF. CDR3 in DNA: TGCGCCAGCAGCTTCCAGGGAAGGGAGGCGAGAACCGGGGAGCTGTTTTTT.